These T cell receptor beta chains were read from a single sample in a study of human T cells and chemical hapten exposure. In TCRdb, the RACE reads were re-called with MiXCR into one record per CDR3 protein. The sample yields some 150,000 distinct CDR3 sequences, roughly 10% seen once. The sequencing here drew on whole blood, taken in connection with sensitization to the hapten diphenylcyclopropenone (DPC). The receptors originated from a woman in her 50s with alopecia areata. Some clones in this sample may be carry-over from other donors' samples. CDR3s include the opening cysteine and the closing phenylalanine or tryptophan. A D gene is named only where the DNA matches it firmly. Not all rows give a size; the values are once, few, many and, for expanded clones, a class.

TRBJ2-7 | few | TRBV29-1 | TRBD2 | TGCAGCGTCACGGGAGGATCCGACGAGCAGTACTTC | CSVTGGSDEQYF
TRBJ1-2 | few | TRBV2 | - | TGTGCCAGCAGGGAGTCTACTCATGGCTACACCTTC | CASRESTHGYTF
TRBJ2-1 | few | TRBV19 | TRBD1 | TGTGCCAGTAGGACCAGGGGGCAGCGGGATGAGCAGTTCTTC | CASRTRGQRDEQFF
TRBJ2-3 | few | TRBV18 | - | TGTGCCAGCTCAACGCGCGGCATGGGGCGTGGGGATACGCAGTATTTT | CASSTRGMGRGDTQYF
TRBJ2-7 | - | TRBV20-1 | - | TGCAGTGCTAGACGTGACCCGGCCCGGGCCTACGAGCCGTACTTC | CSARRDPARAYEPYF
TRBJ2-2 | few | TRBV12-3/TRBV12-4 | - | TGTGCCAGCAGTTTAGGGGGCGGAACGAACACCGGGGAGCTGTTTTTT | CASSLGGGTNTGELFF
TRBJ2-7 | - | TRBV12-3/TRBV12-4 | - | TGTGCCAGCAGTCCGGGGGGACAGGCGTCCTACGAGCAGTACTTC | CASSPGGQASYEQYF
TRBJ2-3 | few | TRBV7-2 | - | TGTGCCAGCAGCTTAGAAAGAGCCGGCGCGCAGTATTTT | CASSLERAGAQYF
TRBJ1-5 | - | TRBV27 | TRBD1 | TGTGCCAGCAGAAGGGCAGGGGGTCAGCCCCAGCATTTT | CASRRAGGQPQHF
TRBJ2-5 | - | TRBV14 | - | TGTGCCAGCAGCCAAGAGGGGGCGGTCAGGAACCAAGAGACCCAGTACTTC | CASSQEGAVRNQETQYF
TRBJ1-1 | - | TRBV27 | - | TGTGCCAGCAGTAGCCCGGACAGATTGAACACTGAAGCTTTCTTT | CASSSPDRLNTEAFF
TRBJ2-1 | - | TRBV6-2/TRBV6-3 | - | TGTGCCAGCAGTTGGGTAGGGTTCTACAATGAGCAGTTCTTC | CASSWVGFYNEQFF